The 15 T cell receptor beta chains in this list originate from one sample, sequenced in a study of blood T cells in healthy people across ages. A J-beta primer mix and a sample-barcoded 5' primer were used in a second PCR of about 7 to 12 cycles. Each CDR3 protein is one row after TCRdb ran MiXCR on the 5' RACE reads. This sample has around 990,000 distinct CDR3 sequences, with roughly 24% found just once. These data were also reused for a study on T cells of mothers and their children.

Material: blood. The receptors come from a girl aged 2 to 9 in good health.

The chain is built from TRBV29-1 and TRBJ2-7; D is unclear. Germline CDR1 SQVTM, CDR2 ANQGSEA. The CDR3 is 13 residues long. V was cut by 6 bases and J by 1 base, with 13 bases left in between. CDR3 nucleotides: TGCAGCGTAACAACAACAGCTTCCTACGAGCAGTACTTC. It specifies CSVTTTASYEQYF.

This clonotype appeared a few times. The chain couples TRBV11-2 to TRBJ1-3; D is ambiguous. The CDR3 runs 16 residues. Trimming shortened V by 3 bases and J by 0 bases, and 12 bases separated the two germline ends. The germline V gene encodes CDR1 SGHAT and CDR2 FQNNGV. The CDR3 region is CASSFSAVPSGNTIYF. The CDR3 DNA reads as TGTGCCAGCAGCTTCTCCGCCGTACCCTCTGGAAACACCATATATTTT.

This clonotype was seen only a few times. This rearrangement joins TRBV5-1 to TRBJ1-1; D perhaps matches TRBD1 (6 bases). Looked up from germline, CDR1 is SGHRS and CDR2 is YFSETQ. Trimming took 3 bases from V and 4 from J, leaving 10 bases between them. The CDR3 contains 13 residues. CDR3 amino acids: CASSYRVSTEAFF. In DNA form, the CDR3 reads TGCGCCAGCAGCTACAGGGTGTCCACTGAAGCTTTCTTT.

The V call is TRBV6-1, the J call TRBJ1-2; D remains unclear. The CDR3 sequence is 13 residues long. Germline-derived CDR1 and CDR2 are MNHNS and SASEGT. V was pared by 3 bases and J by 8 bases, with 13 bases between. The CDR3 DNA reads as TGTGCCAGCAGTGACTCCGGGGTGAGCGGCTACACCTTC. Encoded protein: CASSDSGVSGYTF.

The genes are TRBV7-9 and TRBJ2-1; D is uncertain. This CDR3 region has 8 residues. Germline V gives CDR1 SEHNR, CDR2 FQNEAQ (reference sequence). The CDR3 nucleotides are TGTGGTTACAATGAGCAGTTCTTC. It specifies CGYNEQFF.

This clonotype was observed a few times. The chain has TRBV2 and TRBJ2-5, with 9 bases aligning to TRBD1. Germline V gives CDR1 SNHLY, CDR2 FYNNEI. V lost 9 bases, J lost 4 bases, and 6 bases stayed unmatched. The CDR3 has 13 amino acids. CDR3 sequence (DNA): TGTGCCAGGACCGGGACAGGGCGAGAGACCCAGTACTTC. Translation gives CARTGTGRETQYF.

The chain couples TRBV4-1 to TRBJ2-7, with D uncertain. Looked up from germline, CDR1 is MGHRA and CDR2 is YSYEKL. The CDR3 extends over 14 amino acids. The germline V and J ends were trimmed by 4 bases and 1 base, with 11 bases remaining between them. CDR3 sequence (DNA): TGCGCCAGCAGCCCCCCGGCGGATTCCTACGAGCAGTACTTC. Its protein is CASSPPADSYEQYF.

The table lists this clonotype with a few counts. This chain connects TRBV20-1 to TRBJ2-5; TRBD2 matches at 12 bases. Germline trimming cut 5 bases from V and 9 bases from J; bases unmatched to any gene: 13. The germline V gene has CDR1 DFQATT and CDR2 SNEGSKA (reference sequence). This CDR3 region has 15 residues. The CDR3 DNA reads TGCAGTGCTCGCGTACTAGCGGGGGGCGAAGGGTCCCAGTACTTC. Translation: CSARVLAGGEGSQYF.

The table lists this clonotype with a few counts. The V and J genes are TRBV20-1 and TRBJ2-1; 13 nucleotides agree with TRBD2. Germline CDR1 DFQATT, CDR2 SNEGSKA (reference sequence). With V trimmed by 3 bases and J by 9 bases, 8 bases remained unmatched. The CDR3 has 15 amino acids. The CDR3 loop reads CSARATSGGSGEQFF. DNA for the CDR3: TGCAGTGCTAGGGCGACTAGCGGGGGGTCGGGTGAGCAGTTCTTC.

The rearrangement uses TRBV7-2 and TRBJ2-7, with 11 bases fitting TRBD1. The CDR3 is made up of 14 amino acids. CDR1 SGHTA and CDR2 FQGNSA come from the germline V gene. J lost 6 bases, V lost 3 bases, and 4 bases had no gene match. The CDR3 reads CASSFTGTGGEQYF. CDR3 DNA sequence: TGTGCCAGCAGCTTCACCGGGACAGGGGGCGAGCAGTACTTC.

The rearrangement joins TRBV28 to TRBJ1-1; no clear D gene. Trimming removed 11 bases at V and 4 bases at J, with 17 bases between. The CDR3 totals 13 residues. The germline gives CDR1 MDHEN, CDR2 SYDVKM. CDR3 nucleotide sequence: TGTGCCTCAGCGTGGGAGATTGGCACTGAAGCTTTCTTT. Its translation is CASAWEIGTEAFF.

This clonotype was observed a handful of times. This chain links TRBV29-1 with TRBJ2-5; no clear D gene. The DNA end is more similar to TRBJ2-7, so the J call may be wrong. This CDR3 region has 13 residues. CDR1 and CDR2 (germline): SQVTM, ANQGSEA. Here the CDR3 DNA reads TGCAGCGTCCCGAAAGACGGCCAGTACGAGCAGTACTTC. Protein product: CSVPKDGQYEQYF.

J is TRBJ1-1 and V is TRBV4-1; 9 positions agree with TRBD1. This CDR3 region has 15 residues. The germline CDR1 and CDR2 sequences are MGHRA and YSYEKL. Germline trimming cut 2 bases from V and 5 bases from J; bases unmatched to any gene: 6. This CDR3 is CASSQLQGAGTEAFF. The CDR3 nucleotides are TGCGCCAGCAGCCAACTACAGGGGGCCGGGACTGAAGCTTTCTTT.

About this clonotype itself: At one end, the junction sequence differs from germline, possibly due to a read error. V and J are TRBV28 and TRBJ1-2, with 7 positions matching TRBD1. Germline loops: CDR1 MDHEN, CDR2 SYDVKM. The CDR3 is 12 residues long. The chain's CDR3 is CASKKGALGYSF. The CDR3 DNA reads as TGTGCCAGTAAAAAGGGGGCGCTTGGCTACTCCTTC.

This sequence joins TRBV29-1 and TRBJ1-1, with D maybe TRBD1 (5 bases). The CDR3 contains 15 residues. Germline V gene sequence: CDR1 SQVTM, CDR2 ANQGSEA. V lost 2 bases, J lost 2 bases, and 15 bases lay in between. Here the CDR3 DNA reads TGCAGCGTTGAAAGGTGGGGGGGAAGAAACACTGAAGCTTTCTTT. Translation gives CSVERWGGRNTEAFF.